The entry below describes one T cell receptor (beta chain). Its antigen is currently unknown. One junction end disagrees with the germline gene, perhaps due to a read error. These data come from a study of Graves' ophthalmopathy and Graves' hyperthyroidism. Researchers took RNA transcripts and amplified TCR beta CDR3 regions from them. HTBI primers were employed in first-round RT-PCR, then a second-round multiplex PCR followed. TCRdb processed the multiplex PCR reads anew with MiXCR; each CDR3 protein has one entry. The sample shows approximately 460,000 distinct CDR3 sequences, approximately 15% of them seen only once. Other autoimmune diseases, uncontrolled infections, pregnancy and lactation each led to patient exclusion. Diagnosis relied on clinical symptoms, serum thyroxine, TRAb, thyroid ultrasound and orbital computed tomography. Study conclusions and caveats: As the model predicted ophthalmopathy progression, it achieved a sensitivity of less than 71% and a specificity of roughly 72%.

This CDR3 contains 13 residues. Germline values: CDR1 MNHNS, CDR2 SASEGT. The sequencing sample was made of blood. The V call is TRBV6-1, the J call TRBJ1-1, with D possibly TRBD1 on 6 matching bases. The receptor's source is a woman under 40 with Graves' ophthalmopathy. CDR3 bases: TGTGCCAGCAAGGGGGTAGGCTACACTGATGCTTTCTTT. Translating it yields CASKGVGYTDAFF.